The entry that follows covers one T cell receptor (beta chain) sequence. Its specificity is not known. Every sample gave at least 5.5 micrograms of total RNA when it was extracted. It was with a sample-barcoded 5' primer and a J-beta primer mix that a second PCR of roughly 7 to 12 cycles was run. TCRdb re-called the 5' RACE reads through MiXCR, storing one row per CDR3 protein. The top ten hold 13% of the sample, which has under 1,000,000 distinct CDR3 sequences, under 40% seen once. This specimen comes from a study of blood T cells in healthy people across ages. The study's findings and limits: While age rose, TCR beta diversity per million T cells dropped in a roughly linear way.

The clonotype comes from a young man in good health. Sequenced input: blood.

The CDR3 loop is CASSRQAGTDTNYGYTF. In DNA, the CDR3 is TGTGCCAGCAGTCGACAGGCCGGGACGGATACTAACTATGGCTACACCTTC. This chain connects TRBV6-9 to TRBJ1-2; weak D call: TRBD1 (6 bases). Trimming took off 5 bases at V and 0 bases at J, with 19 bases between the two ends. In germline, CDR1 is MNHGY, CDR2 SVAAGI. The CDR3 totals 17 residues.